One and the same sample provided the 23 T cell receptor beta chains below, sequenced in a study of CD8 T cells in Susac syndrome. Random hexamers primed reverse transcription of about 0.5 to 1 ug RNA. In TCRdb, the immunoSEQ multiplex PCR reads were re-called with MiXCR into one record per CDR3 protein. Of just over 300,000 distinct CDR3 sequences detected, 90% to 95% appear once; the ten largest clones hold 0.06% to 0.075%. Sequencing was performed on CD4+ T cells from PBMCs. Receptors were obtained from a human donor with multiple sclerosis.

This chain links TRBV30 with TRBJ1-4, with 9 bases lining up with TRBD1. This CDR3 contains 16 residues. Germline V gene lookup returns CDR1 GTSNPN and CDR2 SVGIG (reference sequence). V was clipped by 0 bases and J by 8 bases; unmatched bases: 10. The CDR3 region is CAWSVKGQGVGEKLFF. The CDR3 DNA sequence: TGTGCCTGGAGTGTAAAGGGACAGGGAGTAGGGGAAAAACTGTTTTTT.

J is TRBJ2-5 and V is TRBV5-1, with unresolved D. Per germline, CDR1 SGHRS and CDR2 YFSETQ. The CDR3 is 14 residues long. V gave up 1 base and J gave up 5 bases, with 12 bases separating them. This CDR3 is CASSLTLDLETQYF. In DNA form, the CDR3 reads TGCGCCAGCAGCTTGACCCTTGACTTGGAGACCCAGTACTTC.

The chain uses TRBV5-6 and TRBJ1-5; TRBD1 might be the D (5 bases). Per germline, CDR1 SGHDT and CDR2 YYEEEE. The CDR3 has 17 residues. V was trimmed by 4 bases and J by 3 bases, leaving 20 bases between them. Here the CDR3 DNA reads TGTGCCAGCAGCCCCCCTCTCTTATGGGGGATCAATCAGCCCCAGCATTTT. Translated, it gives CASSPPLLWGINQPQHF.

There are a few counts of this clonotype. This sequence joins TRBV10-3 and TRBJ2-5, with D perhaps matching TRBD1 or TRBD2 (5 bases each). The V gene lost 5 bases and the J gene lost 1 base, with 8 bases spanning the gap. There are 13 residues in the CDR3. CDR1 ENHRY and CDR2 SYGVKD come from the germline V gene. CDR3 sequence: CAISQGAQETQYF. CDR3 in DNA: TGTGCCATCAGTCAGGGAGCCCAAGAGACCCAGTACTTC.

V is TRBV18 and J is TRBJ2-5, with no clear D. CDR1 and CDR2 (germline): KGHSH, LQKENI. V lost 3 bases, J lost 3 bases, and 5 bases lay in between. There are 12 residues in the CDR3. The CDR3 reads CASSPSKETQYF. The DNA for the CDR3 is TGTGCCAGCTCACCGTCGAAAGAGACCCAGTACTTC.

The chain recombines TRBV5-1 with TRBJ2-1; D call uncertain. CDR1 SGHRS and CDR2 YFSETQ come from the germline V gene. V lost 1 base to trimming and J lost 7 bases, with 15 bases between them. CDR3 length equals 15 residues. This CDR3 is CASSLLFSDQNEQFF. CDR3 nucleotide sequence: TGCGCCAGCAGCTTGCTGTTCAGCGACCAAAATGAGCAGTTCTTC. Full variable domain (remainder filled in from reference TRBV5-1 and TRBJ2-1): KAGVTQTPRYLIKTRGQQVTLSCSPISGHRSVSWYQQTPGQGLQFLFEYFSETQRNKGNFPGRFSGRQFSNSRSEMNVSTLELGDSALYLCASSLLFSDQNEQFFGPGTRLTVL.

This chain links TRBV19 with TRBJ1-5, with D possibly matching TRBD1 (5 bases). The CDR3 sequence is 14 residues long. The germline V gene encodes CDR1 LNHDA and CDR2 SQIVND (reference sequence). Trimming cost V 7 bases and J 4 bases, with 14 bases left between them. The CDR3 spells CASTIPGPNQPQHF. The CDR3 DNA sequence: TGTGCCAGTACCATCCCGGGGCCAAATCAGCCCCAGCATTTT.

The J gene is TRBJ1-2, the V gene TRBV5-1, with 7 positions matching TRBD1. CDR1 and CDR2 (germline): SGHRS, YFSETQ. Germline trimming cut 6 bases from V and 2 bases from J; bases unmatched to any gene: 4. The CDR3 sequence is 13 residues long. In DNA, the CDR3 is TGCGCCAGCACCTCAGGGGGGAACTATGGCTACACCTTC. This translates into CASTSGGNYGYTF. Using reference TRBV5-1 and TRBJ1-2 for the parts outside the CDR3, the full variable domain is KAGVTQTPRYLIKTRGQQVTLSCSPISGHRSVSWYQQTPGQGLQFLFEYFSETQRNKGNFPGRFSGRQFSNSRSEMNVSTLELGDSALYLCASTSGGNYGYTFGSGTRLTVV.

The rearrangement links TRBV9 to TRBJ1-5; D unresolved. Trimming pared 2 bases from V and 4 bases from J, leaving 7 bases between. The CDR3 consists of 13 residues. Germline CDR1 SGDLS, CDR2 YYNGEE. The CDR3, as DNA: TGTGCCAGCAGCGTGGACGGGAATCAGCCCCAGCATTTT. This translates into CASSVDGNQPQHF.

The chain links TRBV27 to TRBJ2-4; D perhaps matches TRBD2 (6 bases). Per germline, CDR1 MNHEY and CDR2 SMNVEV (reference sequence). V lost 10 bases and J lost 0, with 10 bases in between. This CDR3 is built from 13 residues. CDR3 amino acids: CATRDLAKNIQYF. Here the CDR3 DNA reads TGTGCCACCCGGGACTTAGCCAAAAACATTCAGTACTTC.

The chain has TRBV29-1 and TRBJ2-3; TRBD2 matches 10 bases. This CDR3 spans 12 amino acids. Germline CDR1 and CDR2: SQVTM and ANQGSEA. With 7 bases clipped from V and 4 bases from J, the junction kept 2 bases outside the gene matches. DNA of the CDR3: TGCAGCGCTGGACTAGCGGCAGATACGCAGTATTTT. Protein: CSAGLAADTQYF.

The CDR3 reads CASSPQGGSTEAFF. CDR3 nucleotide sequence: TGTGCCAGCTCACCCCAGGGCGGGAGCACTGAAGCTTTCTTT. The rearrangement uses TRBV18 and TRBJ1-1; weak D call: TRBD1 (5 bases). The V gene's germline CDR1 is KGHSH and CDR2 LQKENI. Trimming cost V 3 bases and J 4 bases, with 12 bases left between them. This CDR3 comprises 14 residues.

The rearrangement uses TRBV12-3 or TRBV12-4 and TRBJ2-6; TRBD1 is a possible D gene (6 bases). V lost 6 bases and J 3 bases, leaving 12 bases between the germline ends. CDR3 length: 15 amino acids. The DNA of the CDR3 is TGTGCCAGCAGGGTACAGGGAGATGGGGCCAACGTCCTGACTTTC. As protein: CASRVQGDGANVLTF.

The V gene is TRBV27, the J gene TRBJ2-1, with TRBD2 identical over 12 bases. Germline CDR1 and CDR2: MNHEY and SMNVEV (reference sequence). The CDR3 contains 17 residues. Germline trimming cut 0 bases from V and 4 bases from J; bases unmatched to any gene: 4. CDR3 DNA: TGTGCCAGCAGTTTATCAAGAGGACTAGCGGGATACAATGAGCAGTTCTTC. Its protein is CASSLSRGLAGYNEQFF.

The genes are TRBV4-1 and TRBJ2-1, with a weak D call TRBD2 (5 bases). The germline gives CDR1 MGHRA, CDR2 YSYEKL. This CDR3 spans 16 amino acids. Trimming stripped 3 bases from V and 2 bases from J, with 14 bases between. The CDR3 DNA sequence: TGCGCCAGCAGCCAGGCCCTGCGGGCCCCCTACAATGAGCAGTTCTTC. This translates into CASSQALRAPYNEQFF.

The rearrangement links TRBV7-9 to TRBJ1-5, with D perhaps TRBD1 (5 bases). Germline CDR1 is SEHNR and CDR2 is FQNEAQ (reference sequence). This CDR3 has 18 amino acids. The V end was cut by 3 bases, the J end by 3 bases, with 21 bases between. CDR3 coding DNA: TGTGCCAGCAGCTTTTGGGGCCGGGACGAAGGTTCCAATCAGCCCCAGCATTTT. The encoded protein is CASSFWGRDEGSNQPQHF.

The chain carries TRBV4-3 and TRBJ2-3; 9 bases align to TRBD2. V was pared by 0 bases and J by 2 bases, with 6 bases of the junction left unmatched. CDR1 and CDR2 (germline): LGHNA, YSLEER. The CDR3 spans 17 residues. The CDR3 bases are TGCGCCAGCAGCCAAGACCCGGCGGGAGGGCCCACAGATACGCAGTATTTT. Protein: CASSQDPAGGPTDTQYF.

The chain employs TRBV2 and TRBJ2-2; D remains unclear. The CDR3 loop spans 14 amino acids. Germline lookup yields CDR1 SNHLY and CDR2 FYNNEI. The V and J ends lost 8 bases and 2 bases respectively, with 12 bases between them. The CDR3 coding sequence is TGTGCCAGCCGGCCTCTCCATAACACCGGGGAGCTGTTTTTT. Residues: CASRPLHNTGELFF.

The chain has TRBV7-2 and TRBJ1-1, with TRBD1 as a possible D gene (6 bases). Germline loops: CDR1 SGHTA, CDR2 FQGNSA. V was clipped by 5 bases and J by 7 bases, with 17 bases between them. The CDR3 spans 14 residues. Here the CDR3 DNA reads TGTGCCAGCAGCAATTTAGGGGGGTATAGTGAAGCTTTCTTT. Amino acid sequence: CASSNLGGYSEAFF.

With regard to this clonotype: Mismatch with germline at one junction end may stem from a read error. This chain joins TRBV5-1 and TRBJ2-7; no firm D call. CDR3 size: 14 residues. Looked up from germline, CDR1 is SGHRS and CDR2 is YFSETQ. The DNA of the CDR3 is TGCGCCAGCAGGTTGGGGATCGGCCACTACGAGCAGTACTTC. It translates to CASRLGIGHYEQYF.

The chain carries TRBV18 and TRBJ2-5; 7 nucleotides match TRBD1. V gave up 2 bases and J gave up 1 base; unmatched junction bases: 1. From germline, CDR1 is KGHSH and CDR2 LQKENI. The CDR3 is 14 residues long. The CDR3 protein is CASSPNRGQETQYF. The CDR3 nucleotides read TGTGCCAGCTCACCAAACAGGGGCCAAGAGACCCAGTACTTC.

Only one count was recorded for this clonotype. This rearrangement joins TRBV27 to TRBJ1-2, with a possible D match to TRBD1 (6 bases). The V and J ends lost 3 bases and 3 bases respectively, with 17 bases between them. This CDR3 has 16 amino acids. Germline V gene data show CDR1 as MNHEY and CDR2 as SMNVEV (reference sequence). CDR3 in amino acids: CASSFASGGQYYGYTF. The CDR3 DNA follows: TGTGCCAGCAGTTTCGCGTCGGGGGGGCAGTACTATGGCTACACCTTC.

The chain has TRBV19 and TRBJ1-5, with a weak D call TRBD1 (5 bases). The CDR3 consists of 17 residues. Germline V lookup: CDR1 LNHDA, CDR2 SQIVND (reference sequence). Trimming stripped 8 bases from V and 5 bases from J, with 25 bases between. CDR3 residues: CASAPLAGMEGDQPQHF. The CDR3 DNA reads TGTGCCAGTGCCCCCCTGGCAGGGATGGAAGGGGATCAGCCCCAGCATTTT.